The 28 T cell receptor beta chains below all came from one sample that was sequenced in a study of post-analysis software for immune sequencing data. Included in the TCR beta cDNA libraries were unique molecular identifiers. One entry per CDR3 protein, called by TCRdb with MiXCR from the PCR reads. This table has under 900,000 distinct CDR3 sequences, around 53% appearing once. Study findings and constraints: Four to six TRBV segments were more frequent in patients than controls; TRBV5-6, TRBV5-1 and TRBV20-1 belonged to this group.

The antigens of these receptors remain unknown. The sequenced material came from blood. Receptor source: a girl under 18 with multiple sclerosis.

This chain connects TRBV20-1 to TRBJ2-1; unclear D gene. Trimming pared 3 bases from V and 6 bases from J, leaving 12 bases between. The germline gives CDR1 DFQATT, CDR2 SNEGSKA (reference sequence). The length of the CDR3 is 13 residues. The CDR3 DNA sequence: TGCAGTGCTAGCGGGTGGTCGGGCAATGAGCAGTTCTTC. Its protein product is CSASGWSGNEQFF.

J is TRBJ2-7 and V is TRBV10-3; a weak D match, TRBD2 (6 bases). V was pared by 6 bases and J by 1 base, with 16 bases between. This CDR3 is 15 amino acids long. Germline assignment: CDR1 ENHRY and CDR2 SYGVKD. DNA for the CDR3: TGTGCCATCAGCCTGGAACGGGGGTCTTCCTACGAGCAGTACTTC. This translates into CAISLERGSSYEQYF.

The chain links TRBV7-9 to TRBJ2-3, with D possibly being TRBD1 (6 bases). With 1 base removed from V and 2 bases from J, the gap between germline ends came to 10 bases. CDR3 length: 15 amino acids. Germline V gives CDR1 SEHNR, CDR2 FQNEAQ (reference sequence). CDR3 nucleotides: TGTGCCAGCAGCTTAGGTTGGACAGCCACAGATACGCAGTATTTT. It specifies CASSLGWTATDTQYF.

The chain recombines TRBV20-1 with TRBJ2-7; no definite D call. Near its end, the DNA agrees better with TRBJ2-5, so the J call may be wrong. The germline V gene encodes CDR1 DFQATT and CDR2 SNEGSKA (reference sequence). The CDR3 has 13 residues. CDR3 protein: CSARIGPGETQYF. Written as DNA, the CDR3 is TGCAGTGCCAGAATAGGACCCGGGGAGACCCAGTACTTC.

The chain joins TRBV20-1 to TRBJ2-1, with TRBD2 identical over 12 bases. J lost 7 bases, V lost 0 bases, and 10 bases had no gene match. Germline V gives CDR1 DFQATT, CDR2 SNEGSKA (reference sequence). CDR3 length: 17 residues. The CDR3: CSARDLTSGSSRNEQFF. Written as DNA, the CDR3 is TGCAGTGCTAGAGATTTGACTAGCGGGAGCTCCAGGAATGAGCAGTTCTTC.

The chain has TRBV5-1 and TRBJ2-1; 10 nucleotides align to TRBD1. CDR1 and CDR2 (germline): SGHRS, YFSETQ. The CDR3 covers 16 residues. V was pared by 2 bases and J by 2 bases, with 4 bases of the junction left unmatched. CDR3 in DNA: TGCGCCAGCAGCTTAACCGGGACAGGGGCCTACAATGAGCAGTTCTTC. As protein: CASSLTGTGAYNEQFF.

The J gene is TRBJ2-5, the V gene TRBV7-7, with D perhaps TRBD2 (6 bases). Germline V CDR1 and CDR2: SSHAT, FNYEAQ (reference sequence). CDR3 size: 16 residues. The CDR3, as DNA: TGTGCTGGCAGCTTAGCGGCAGGGACTTACCAAGAGACCCAGTACTTC. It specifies CAGSLAAGTYQETQYF.

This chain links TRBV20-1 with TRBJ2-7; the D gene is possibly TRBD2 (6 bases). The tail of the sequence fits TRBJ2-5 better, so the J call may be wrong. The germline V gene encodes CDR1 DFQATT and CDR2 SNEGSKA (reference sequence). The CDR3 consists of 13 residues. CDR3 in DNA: TGCAGTGCCCTATGGGGACTCCAAGAGACCCAGTACTTC. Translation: CSALWGLQETQYF.

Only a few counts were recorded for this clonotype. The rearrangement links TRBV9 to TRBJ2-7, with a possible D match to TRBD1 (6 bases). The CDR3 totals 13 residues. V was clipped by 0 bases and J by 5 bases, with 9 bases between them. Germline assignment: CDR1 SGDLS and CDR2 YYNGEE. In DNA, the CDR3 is TGTGCCAGCAGCGTAGGAGGGGGAGACGAGCAGTACTTC. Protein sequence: CASSVGGGDEQYF. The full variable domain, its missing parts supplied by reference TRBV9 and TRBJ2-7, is DSGVTQTPKHLITATGQRVTLRCSPRSGDLSVYWYQQSLDQGLQFLIQYYNGEERAKGNILERFSAQQFPDLHSELNLSSLELGDSALYFCASSVGGGDEQYFGPGTRLTVT.

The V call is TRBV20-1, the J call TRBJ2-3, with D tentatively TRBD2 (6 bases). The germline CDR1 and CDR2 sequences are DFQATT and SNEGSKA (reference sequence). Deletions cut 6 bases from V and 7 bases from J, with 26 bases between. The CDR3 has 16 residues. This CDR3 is CSATHSPDYRRYTQYF. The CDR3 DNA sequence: TGCAGTGCCACCCATTCCCCGGACTACCGAAGGTATACGCAGTATTTT.

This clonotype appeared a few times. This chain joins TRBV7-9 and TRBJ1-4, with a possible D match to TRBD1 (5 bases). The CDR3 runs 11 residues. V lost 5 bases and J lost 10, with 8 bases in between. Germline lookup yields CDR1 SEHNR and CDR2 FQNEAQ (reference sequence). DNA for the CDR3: TGTGCCAGCAGCGCCGGGGGAAAACTGTTTTTT. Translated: CASSAGGKLFF.

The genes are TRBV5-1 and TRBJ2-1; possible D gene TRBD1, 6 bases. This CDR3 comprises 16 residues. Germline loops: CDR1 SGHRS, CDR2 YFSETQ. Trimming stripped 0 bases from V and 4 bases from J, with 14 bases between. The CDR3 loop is CASSLALQGGYNEQFF. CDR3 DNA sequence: TGCGCCAGCAGCTTGGCCCTACAGGGCGGGTACAATGAGCAGTTCTTC. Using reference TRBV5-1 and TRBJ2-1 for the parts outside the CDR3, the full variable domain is KAGVTQTPRYLIKTRGQQVTLSCSPISGHRSVSWYQQTPGQGLQFLFEYFSETQRNKGNFPGRFSGRQFSNSRSEMNVSTLELGDSALYLCASSLALQGGYNEQFFGPGTRLTVL.

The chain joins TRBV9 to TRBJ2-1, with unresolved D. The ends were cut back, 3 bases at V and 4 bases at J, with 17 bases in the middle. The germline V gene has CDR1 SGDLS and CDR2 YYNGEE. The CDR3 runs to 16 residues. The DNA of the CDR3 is TGTGCCAGCAGCGCGCAGGTCGTGGCGGCTTACAATGAGCAGTTCTTC. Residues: CASSAQVVAAYNEQFF.

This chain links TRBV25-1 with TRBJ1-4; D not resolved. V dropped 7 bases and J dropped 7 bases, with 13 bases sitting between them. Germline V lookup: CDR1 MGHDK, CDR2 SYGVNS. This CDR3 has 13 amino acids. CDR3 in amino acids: CASKHRFAEKLFF. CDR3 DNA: TGTGCCAGCAAACATCGTTTTGCTGAAAAACTGTTTTTT. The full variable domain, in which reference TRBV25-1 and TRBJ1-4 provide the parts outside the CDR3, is EADIYQTPRYLVIGTGKKITLECSQTMGHDKMYWYQQDPGMELHLIHYSYGVNSTEKGDLSSESTVSRIRTEHFPLTLESARPSHTSQYLCASKHRFAEKLFFGSGTQLSVL.

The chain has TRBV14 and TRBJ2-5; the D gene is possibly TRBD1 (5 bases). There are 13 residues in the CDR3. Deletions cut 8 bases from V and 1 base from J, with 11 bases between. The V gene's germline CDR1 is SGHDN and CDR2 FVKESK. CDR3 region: CASASDSQETQYF. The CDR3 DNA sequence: TGTGCCAGCGCCTCTGACAGCCAAGAGACCCAGTACTTC.

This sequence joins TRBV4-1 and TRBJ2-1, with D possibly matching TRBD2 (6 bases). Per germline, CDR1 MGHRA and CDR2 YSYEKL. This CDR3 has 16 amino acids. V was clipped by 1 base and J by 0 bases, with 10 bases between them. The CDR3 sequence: CASSQGRGTSYNEQFF. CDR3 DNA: TGCGCCAGCAGCCAAGGACGGGGGACCTCCTACAATGAGCAGTTCTTC.

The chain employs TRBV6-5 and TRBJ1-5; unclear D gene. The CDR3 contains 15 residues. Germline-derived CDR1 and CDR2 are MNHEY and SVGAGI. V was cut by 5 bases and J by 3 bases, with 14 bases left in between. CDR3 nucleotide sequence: TGTGCCAGCAGTCCCGGGCAGTCCCTCAATCAGCCCCAGCATTTT. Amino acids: CASSPGQSLNQPQHF.

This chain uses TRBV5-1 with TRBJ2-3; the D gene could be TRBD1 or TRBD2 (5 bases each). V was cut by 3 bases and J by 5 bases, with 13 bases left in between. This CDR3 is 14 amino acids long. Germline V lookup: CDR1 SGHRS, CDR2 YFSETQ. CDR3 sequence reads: CASSWDPSVDTQYF. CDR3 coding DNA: TGCGCCAGCAGCTGGGACCCTAGTGTAGATACGCAGTATTTT.

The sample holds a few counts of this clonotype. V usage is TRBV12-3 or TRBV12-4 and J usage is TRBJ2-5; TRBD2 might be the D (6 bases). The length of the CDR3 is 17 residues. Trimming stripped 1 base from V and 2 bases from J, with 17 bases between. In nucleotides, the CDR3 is TGTGCCAGCAGTTTAGTTTGGGGGGTGGTAGATCAAGAGACCCAGTACTTC. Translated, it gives CASSLVWGVVDQETQYF.

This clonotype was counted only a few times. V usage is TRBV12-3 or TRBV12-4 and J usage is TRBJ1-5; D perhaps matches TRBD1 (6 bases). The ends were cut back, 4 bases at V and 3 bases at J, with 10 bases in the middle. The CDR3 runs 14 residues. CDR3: CASSSGTYNQPQHF. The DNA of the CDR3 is TGTGCCAGCAGTTCCGGGACATACAATCAGCCCCAGCATTTT.

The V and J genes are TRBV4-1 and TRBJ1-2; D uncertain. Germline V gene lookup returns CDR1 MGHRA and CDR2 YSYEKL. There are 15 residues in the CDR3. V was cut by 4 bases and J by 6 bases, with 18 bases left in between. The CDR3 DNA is TGCGCCAGCAGCCCGCGCGCGACCAGCATCAATGGCTACACCTTC. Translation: CASSPRATSINGYTF.

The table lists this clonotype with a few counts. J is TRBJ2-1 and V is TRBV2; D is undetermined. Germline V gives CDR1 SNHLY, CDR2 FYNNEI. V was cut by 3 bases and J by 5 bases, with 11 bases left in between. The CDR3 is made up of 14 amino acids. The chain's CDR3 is CASSDVSRHNEQFF. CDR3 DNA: TGTGCCAGCAGTGACGTAAGTCGGCACAATGAGCAGTTCTTC.

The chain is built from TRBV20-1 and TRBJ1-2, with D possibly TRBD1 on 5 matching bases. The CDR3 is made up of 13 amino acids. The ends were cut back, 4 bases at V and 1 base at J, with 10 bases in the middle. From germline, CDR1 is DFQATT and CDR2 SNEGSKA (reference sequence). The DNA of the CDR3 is TGCAGTGCTAAGACAGAGAATAACTATGGCTACACCTTC. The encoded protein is CSAKTENNYGYTF.

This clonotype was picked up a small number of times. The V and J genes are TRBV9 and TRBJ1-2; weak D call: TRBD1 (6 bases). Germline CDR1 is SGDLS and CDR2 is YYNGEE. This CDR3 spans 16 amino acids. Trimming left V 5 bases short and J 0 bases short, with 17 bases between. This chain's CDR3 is CASSVLSGTTNYGYTF. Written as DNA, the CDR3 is TGTGCCAGCAGTGTTCTTTCCGGGACAACTAACTATGGCTACACCTTC.

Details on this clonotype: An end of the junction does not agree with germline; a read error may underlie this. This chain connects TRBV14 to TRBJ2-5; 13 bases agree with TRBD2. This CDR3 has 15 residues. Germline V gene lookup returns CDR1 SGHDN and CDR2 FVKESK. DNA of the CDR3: TGTGCCAGCAGTCGGACTAGCGGGGGAGGAGAGACCCAGTGCTTC. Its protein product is CASSRTSGGGETQCF.

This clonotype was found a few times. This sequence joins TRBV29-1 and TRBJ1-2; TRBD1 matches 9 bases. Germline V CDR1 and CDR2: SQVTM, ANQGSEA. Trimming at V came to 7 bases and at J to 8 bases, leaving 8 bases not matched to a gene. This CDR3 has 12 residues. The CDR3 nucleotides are TGCAGCGCTGGGACAGGGAGTGACGGCTACACCTTC. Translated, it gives CSAGTGSDGYTF.

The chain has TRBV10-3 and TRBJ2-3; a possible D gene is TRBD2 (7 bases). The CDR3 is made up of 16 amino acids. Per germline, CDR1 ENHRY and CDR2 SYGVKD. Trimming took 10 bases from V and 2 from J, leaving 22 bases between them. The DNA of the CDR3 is TGTGCCACCCTAAGCGGGACAACCCTTAACACAGATACGCAGTATTTT. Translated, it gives CATLSGTTLNTDTQYF.

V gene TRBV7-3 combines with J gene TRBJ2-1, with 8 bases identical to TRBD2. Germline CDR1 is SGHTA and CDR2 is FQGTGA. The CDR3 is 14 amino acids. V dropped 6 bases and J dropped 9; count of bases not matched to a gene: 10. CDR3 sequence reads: CASRLSGRAGEQFF. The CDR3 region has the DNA TGTGCCAGCAGACTGAGCGGGAGAGCGGGTGAGCAGTTCTTC.